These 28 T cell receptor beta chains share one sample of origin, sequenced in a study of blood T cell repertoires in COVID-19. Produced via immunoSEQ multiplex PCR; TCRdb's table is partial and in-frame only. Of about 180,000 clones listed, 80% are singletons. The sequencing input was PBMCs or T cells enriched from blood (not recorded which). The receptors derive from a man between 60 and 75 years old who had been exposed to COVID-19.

Written as DNA, the CDR3 is TGTGCCAGCAGCTTCAGACCCGGGACAGCGCTCTCTGGGGCCAACGTCCTGACTTTC. Residues: CASSFRPGTALSGANVLTF. This chain uses TRBV7-2 with TRBJ2-6, with 7 positions matching TRBD1. The CDR3 sequence is 19 residues long. After removal of 3 bases from V and 0 bases from J, the junction contained 11 bases not matched to a gene. Per the germline V gene, CDR1 is SGHTA and CDR2 is FQGNSA.

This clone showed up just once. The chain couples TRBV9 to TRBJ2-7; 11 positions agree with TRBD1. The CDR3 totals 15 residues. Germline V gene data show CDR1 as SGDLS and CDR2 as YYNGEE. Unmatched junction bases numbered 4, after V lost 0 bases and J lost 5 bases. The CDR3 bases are TGTGCCAGCAGCGTAGGGGGACAGGGGGGCCACGAGCAGTACTTC. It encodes CASSVGGQGGHEQYF.

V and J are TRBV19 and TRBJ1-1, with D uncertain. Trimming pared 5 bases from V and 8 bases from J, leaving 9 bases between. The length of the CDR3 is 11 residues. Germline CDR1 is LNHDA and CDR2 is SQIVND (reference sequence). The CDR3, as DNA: TGTGCCAGTAGTTTCGCCCAGGAAGCTTTCTTT. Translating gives CASSFAQEAFF.

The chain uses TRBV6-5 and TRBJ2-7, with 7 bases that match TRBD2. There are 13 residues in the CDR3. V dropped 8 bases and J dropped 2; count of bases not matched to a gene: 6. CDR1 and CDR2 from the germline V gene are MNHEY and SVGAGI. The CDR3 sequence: CASGLGRTYEQYF. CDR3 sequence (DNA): TGTGCCAGCGGACTAGGACGAACCTACGAGCAGTACTTC.

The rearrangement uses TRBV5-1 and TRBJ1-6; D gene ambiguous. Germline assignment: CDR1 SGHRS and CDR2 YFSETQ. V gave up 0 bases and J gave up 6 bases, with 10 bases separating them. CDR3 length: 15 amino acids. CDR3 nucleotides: TGCGCCAGCAGCTTGGCCGCTCAGGCTAATTCACCCCTCCACTTT. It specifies CASSLAAQANSPLHF.

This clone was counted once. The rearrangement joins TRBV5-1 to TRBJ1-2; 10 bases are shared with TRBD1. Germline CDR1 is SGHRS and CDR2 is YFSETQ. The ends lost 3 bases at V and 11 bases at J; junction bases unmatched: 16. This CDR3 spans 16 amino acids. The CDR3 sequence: CASSSYLSGTGVQYTF. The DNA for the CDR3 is TGCGCCAGCAGCTCATACCTCTCCGGGACAGGGGTTCAGTACACCTTC.

CDR3 loop: CASSFGLAGSSYNEQFF. CDR3 coding DNA: TGTGCCAGCAGTTTTGGACTAGCTGGGAGCTCCTACAATGAGCAGTTCTTC. This chain uses TRBV27 with TRBJ2-1, with TRBD2 matching over 8 bases. CDR1 MNHEY and CDR2 SMNVEV come from the germline V gene (reference sequence). V trimming: 3 bases; J trimming: 0 bases; junction bases outside the gene matches: 7. The CDR3 has 17 residues.

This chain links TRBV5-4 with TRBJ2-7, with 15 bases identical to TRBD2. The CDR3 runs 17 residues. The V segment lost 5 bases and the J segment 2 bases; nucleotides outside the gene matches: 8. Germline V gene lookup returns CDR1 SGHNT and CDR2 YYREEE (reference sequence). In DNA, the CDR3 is TGTGCCAGCAGACTGGGACTAGCGGGAGGTCCACCCTACGAGCAGTACTTC. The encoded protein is CASRLGLAGGPPYEQYF.

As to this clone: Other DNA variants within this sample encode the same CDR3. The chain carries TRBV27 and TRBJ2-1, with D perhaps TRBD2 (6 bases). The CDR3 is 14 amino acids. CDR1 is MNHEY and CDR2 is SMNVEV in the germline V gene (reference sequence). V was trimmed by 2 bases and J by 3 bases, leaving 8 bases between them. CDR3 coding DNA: TGTGCCAGCAGTTTAAGGAGGGGCTACAATGAGCAGTTCTTC. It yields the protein CASSLRRGYNEQFF.

The CDR3 region is CASSMGPKTDTQYF. CDR3 nucleotides: TGTGCCAGTAGTATGGGCCCAAAGACAGATACGCAGTATTTT. This sequence joins TRBV19 and TRBJ2-3; the D is unclear. Between the trimmed V and J ends, which lost 3 bases and 3 bases, there was a span of 10 bases. The CDR3 extends over 14 amino acids. Germline CDR1 reads LNHDA; CDR2 reads SQIVND (reference sequence).

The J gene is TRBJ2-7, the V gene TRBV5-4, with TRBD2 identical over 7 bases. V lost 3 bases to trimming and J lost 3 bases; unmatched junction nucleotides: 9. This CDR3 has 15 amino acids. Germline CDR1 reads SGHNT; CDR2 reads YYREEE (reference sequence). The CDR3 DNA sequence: TGTGCCAGCAGCTCCTCCGGCGGGAGAAGCTACGAGCAGTACTTC. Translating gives CASSSSGGRSYEQYF.

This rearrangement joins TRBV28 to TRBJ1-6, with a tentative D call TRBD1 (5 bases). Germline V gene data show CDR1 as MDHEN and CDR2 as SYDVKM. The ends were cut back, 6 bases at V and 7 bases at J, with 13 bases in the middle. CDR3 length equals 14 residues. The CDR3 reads CASSPQGPNSPLHF. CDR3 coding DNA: TGTGCCAGCAGCCCTCAGGGCCCAAATTCACCCCTCCACTTT.

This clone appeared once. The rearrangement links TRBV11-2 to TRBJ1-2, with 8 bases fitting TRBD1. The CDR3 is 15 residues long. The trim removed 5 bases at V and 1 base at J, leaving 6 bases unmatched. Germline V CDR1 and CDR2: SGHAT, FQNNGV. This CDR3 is CASSPRTGNNYGYTF. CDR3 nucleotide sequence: TGTGCCAGCAGCCCCCGGACAGGGAATAACTATGGCTACACCTTC.

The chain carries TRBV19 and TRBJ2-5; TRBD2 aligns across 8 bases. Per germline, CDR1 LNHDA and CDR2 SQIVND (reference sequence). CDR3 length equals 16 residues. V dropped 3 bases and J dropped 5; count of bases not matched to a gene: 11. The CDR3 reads CASSIVGAGEGETQYF. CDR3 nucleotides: TGTGCCAGTAGTATCGTGGGAGCGGGAGAGGGGGAGACCCAGTACTTC.

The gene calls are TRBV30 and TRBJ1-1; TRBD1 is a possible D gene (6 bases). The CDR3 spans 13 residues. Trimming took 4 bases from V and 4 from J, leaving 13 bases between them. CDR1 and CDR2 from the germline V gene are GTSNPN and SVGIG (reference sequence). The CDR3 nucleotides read TGTGCCTGGATGGTCAGGGGCGGCACTGAAGCTTTCTTT. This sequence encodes CAWMVRGGTEAFF.

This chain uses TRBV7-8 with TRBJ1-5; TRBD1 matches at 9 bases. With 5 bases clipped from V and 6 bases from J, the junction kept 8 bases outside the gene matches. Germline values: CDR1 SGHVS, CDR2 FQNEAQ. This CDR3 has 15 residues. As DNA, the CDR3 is TGTGCCAGCAGCGGACCGGGACAGGGAGGTCAGCCCCAGCATTTT. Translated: CASSGPGQGGQPQHF.

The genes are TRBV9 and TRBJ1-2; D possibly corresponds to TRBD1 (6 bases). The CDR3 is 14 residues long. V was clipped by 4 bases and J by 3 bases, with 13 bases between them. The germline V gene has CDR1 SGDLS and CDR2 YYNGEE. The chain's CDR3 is CASSPGHLDYGYTF. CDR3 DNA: TGTGCCAGCAGCCCGGGACACCTTGACTATGGCTACACCTTC.

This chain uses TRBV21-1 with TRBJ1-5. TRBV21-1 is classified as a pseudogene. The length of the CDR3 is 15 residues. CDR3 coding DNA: TGTGCCAGCACCTCGCCCGGGACTCAGAATCAGCCCCAGCATTTT. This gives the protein CASTSPGTQNQPQHF.

This chain's CDR3 is CASGGLAGAYEQYF. CDR3 DNA: TGCGCCAGCGGCGGACTAGCGGGAGCTTACGAGCAGTACTTC. The chain uses TRBV10-2 and TRBJ2-7, with 13 bases lining up with TRBD2. CDR1 WSHSY and CDR2 SAAADI come from the germline V gene. With 8 bases clipped from V and 4 bases from J, the junction kept 5 bases outside the gene matches. The CDR3 has 14 residues.

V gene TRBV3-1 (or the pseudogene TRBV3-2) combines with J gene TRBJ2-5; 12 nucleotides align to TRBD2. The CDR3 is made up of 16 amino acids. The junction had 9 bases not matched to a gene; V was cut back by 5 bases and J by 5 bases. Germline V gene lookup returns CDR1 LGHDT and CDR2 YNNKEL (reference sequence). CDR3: CASSTTTSGRGETQYF. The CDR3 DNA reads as TGTGCCAGCAGCACCACGACTAGCGGGAGAGGGGAGACCCAGTACTTC.

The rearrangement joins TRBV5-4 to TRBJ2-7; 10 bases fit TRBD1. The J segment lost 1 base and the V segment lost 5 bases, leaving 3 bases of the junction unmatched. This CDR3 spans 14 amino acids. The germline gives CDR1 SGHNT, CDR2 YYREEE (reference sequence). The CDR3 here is CASRRGQGSYEQYF. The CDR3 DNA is TGTGCCAGCAGAAGGGGACAGGGGTCCTACGAGCAGTACTTC.

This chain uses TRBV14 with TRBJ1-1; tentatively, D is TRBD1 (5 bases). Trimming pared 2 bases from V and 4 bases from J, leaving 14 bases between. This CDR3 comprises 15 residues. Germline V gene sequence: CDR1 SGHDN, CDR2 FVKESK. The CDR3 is CASSQFGGGGTEAFF. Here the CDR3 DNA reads TGTGCCAGCAGCCAATTCGGCGGGGGGGGCACTGAAGCTTTCTTT.

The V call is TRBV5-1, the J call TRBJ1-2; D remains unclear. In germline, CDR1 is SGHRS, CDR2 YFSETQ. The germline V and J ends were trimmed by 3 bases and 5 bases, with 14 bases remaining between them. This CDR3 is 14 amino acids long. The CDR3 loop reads CASSSEGFGYGYTF. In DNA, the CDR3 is TGCGCCAGCAGCTCGGAGGGATTCGGGTATGGCTACACCTTC.

The CDR3 coding sequence is TGTGCCAGTAGTATTGCCGGGTCGGATTACGAGCAGTACTTC. This codes for CASSIAGSDYEQYF. J is TRBJ2-7 and V is TRBV19; D gene uncertain. Per the germline V gene, CDR1 is LNHDA and CDR2 is SQIVND (reference sequence). The CDR3 contains 14 residues. Trimming took 3 bases from V and 4 from J, leaving 13 bases between them. Together with reference TRBV19 and TRBJ2-7, the CDR3 gives the full variable domain: DGGITQSPKYLFRKEGQNVTLSCEQNLNHDAMYWYRQDPGQGLRLIYYSQIVNDFQKGDIAEGYSVSREKKESFPLTVTSAQKNPTAFYLCASSIAGSDYEQYFGPGTRLTVT.

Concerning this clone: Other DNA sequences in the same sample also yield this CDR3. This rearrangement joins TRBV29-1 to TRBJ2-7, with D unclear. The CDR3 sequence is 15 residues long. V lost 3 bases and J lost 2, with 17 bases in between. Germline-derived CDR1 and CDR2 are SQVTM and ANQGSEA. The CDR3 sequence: CSVEDPFNQAYEQYF. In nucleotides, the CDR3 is TGCAGCGTTGAGGATCCCTTTAACCAGGCCTACGAGCAGTACTTC.

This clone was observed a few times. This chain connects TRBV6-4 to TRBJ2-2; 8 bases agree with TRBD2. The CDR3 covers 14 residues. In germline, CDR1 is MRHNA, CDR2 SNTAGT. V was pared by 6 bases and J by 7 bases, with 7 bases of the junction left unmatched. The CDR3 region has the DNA TGTGCCAGCAGGCGGGAGGAAATAGGCGGGGAGCTGTTTTTT. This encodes CASRREEIGGELFF.

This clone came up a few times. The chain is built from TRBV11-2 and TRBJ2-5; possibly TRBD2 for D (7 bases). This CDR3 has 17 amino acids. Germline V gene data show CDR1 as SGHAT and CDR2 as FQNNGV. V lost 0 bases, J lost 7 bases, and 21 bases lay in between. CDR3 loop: CASSLDRGGGPFGTQYF. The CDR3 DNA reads TGTGCCAGCAGCTTAGATCGAGGGGGAGGGCCCTTCGGGACCCAGTACTTC.

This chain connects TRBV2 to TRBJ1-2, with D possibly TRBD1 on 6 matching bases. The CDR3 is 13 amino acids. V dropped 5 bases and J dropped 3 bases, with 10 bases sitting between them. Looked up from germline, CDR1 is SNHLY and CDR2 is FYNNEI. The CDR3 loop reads CASSHRVDYGYTF. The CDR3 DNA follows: TGTGCCAGCAGTCACAGGGTTGACTATGGCTACACCTTC.